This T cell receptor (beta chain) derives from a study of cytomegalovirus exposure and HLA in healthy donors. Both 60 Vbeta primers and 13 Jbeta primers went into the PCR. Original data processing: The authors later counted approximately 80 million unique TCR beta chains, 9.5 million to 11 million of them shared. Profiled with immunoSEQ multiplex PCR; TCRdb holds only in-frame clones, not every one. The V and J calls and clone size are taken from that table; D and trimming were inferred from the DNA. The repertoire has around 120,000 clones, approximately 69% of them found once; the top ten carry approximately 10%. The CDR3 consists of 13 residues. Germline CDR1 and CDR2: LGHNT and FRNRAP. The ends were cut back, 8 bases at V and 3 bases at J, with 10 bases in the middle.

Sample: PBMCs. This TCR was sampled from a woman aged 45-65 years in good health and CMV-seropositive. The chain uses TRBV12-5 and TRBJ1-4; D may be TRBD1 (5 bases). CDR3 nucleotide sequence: TGTGCTAGTACTCAGGGATCTAATGAAAAACTGTTTTTT. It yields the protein CASTQGSNEKLFF.